Below are 32 T cell receptor beta chains sequenced from a single sample in a study of T cells in Graves' hyperthyroidism and ophthalmopathy. RNA transcripts served as the template for amplifying TCR beta CDR3 regions. RT-PCR in the first round (using the HTBI primer set) targeted the TCR CDR3. TCRdb called the multiplex PCR reads again in MiXCR, with one record for every CDR3 protein. The sample lists around 300,000 distinct CDR3 sequences; approximately 15% were seen once. Sequencing used blood. These TCRs come from a woman aged 30 to 39 with Graves' hyperthyroidism.

This clonotype was observed once. The rearrangement links TRBV7-3 to TRBJ2-2, with 8 bases matching TRBD2. Per germline, CDR1 SGHTA and CDR2 FQGTGA. The CDR3 consists of 16 residues. Trimming at V came to 5 bases and at J to 1 base, leaving 6 bases not matched to a gene. The CDR3: CASSPHGGVNTGELFF. CDR3 DNA: TGTGCCAGCAGCCCCCACGGGGGGGTGAACACCGGGGAGCTGTTTTTT.

This clonotype was seen a handful of times. This sequence joins TRBV27 and TRBJ2-2; D remains unclear. Germline V gene lookup returns CDR1 MNHEY and CDR2 SMNVEV (reference sequence). V dropped 3 bases and J dropped 6 bases, with 5 bases sitting between them. This CDR3 has 12 residues. The CDR3 loop is CASSFWAGELFF. CDR3 in DNA: TGTGCCAGCAGTTTTTGGGCCGGGGAGCTGTTTTTT.

This clonotype showed up many times. The V gene is TRBV20-1, the J gene TRBJ2-7; TRBD1 agrees at 9 bases. Germline assignment: CDR1 DFQATT and CDR2 SNEGSKA (reference sequence). The CDR3 is 15 amino acids. V gave up 5 bases and J gave up 2 bases; unmatched junction bases: 10. The CDR3 DNA is TGCAGTGCTCGAAATTACGGGACAGGGACCTACGAGCAGTACTTC. It codes for CSARNYGTGTYEQYF.

This clonotype was counted at least ten times. This chain uses TRBV9 with TRBJ1-2; 7 bases match TRBD1. V lost 2 bases, J lost 4 bases, and 11 bases stayed unmatched. The CDR3 consists of 16 residues. Looked up from germline, CDR1 is SGDLS and CDR2 is YYNGEE. In DNA, the CDR3 is TGTGCCAGCAGCGTGTCAGTAGAGGGGGCTTCCTATGGCTACACCTTC. This codes for CASSVSVEGASYGYTF.

Many counts were recorded for this clonotype. The chain has TRBV6-2 or TRBV6-3 and TRBJ2-1; TRBD1 might be the D (6 bases). The germline gives CDR1 MNHEY, CDR2 SVGEGT. The CDR3 loop spans 18 amino acids. The germline V and J ends were trimmed by 0 bases and 0 bases, with 15 bases remaining between them. CDR3 protein: CASSYSPLDSSSYNEQFF. The CDR3 region has the DNA TGTGCCAGCAGTTACTCCCCCTTGGACAGCAGCTCCTACAATGAGCAGTTCTTC.

In this sample, this clonotype turned up many times. V usage is TRBV10-3 and J usage is TRBJ2-1; D might be TRBD2 (5 bases). The germline gives CDR1 ENHRY, CDR2 SYGVKD. V shed 0 bases and J shed 7 bases, with 10 bases lying between them. The length of the CDR3 is 14 residues. The chain's CDR3 is CAISESIWRNEQFF. The CDR3 nucleotides read TGTGCCATCAGTGAGTCGATCTGGAGGAATGAGCAGTTCTTC.

This clonotype has ten or more counts. At one end the junction does not follow the germline gene, possibly because of a read error. The V and J genes are TRBV28 and TRBJ1-1; D perhaps matches TRBD1 (6 bases). The CDR3 has 15 residues. The germline V gene encodes CDR1 MDHEN and CDR2 SYDVKM. The CDR3 loop is CASSLRWQGNTEAFF. The CDR3, as DNA: TGTGCCAGCAGTTTAAGGTGGCAGGGGAACACCGAAGCTTTCTTT.

This clonotype showed up many times. The chain carries TRBV27 and TRBJ1-5; 10 bases match TRBD1. V shed 8 bases and J 6 bases; nucleotides not matched to a gene: 4. The CDR3 runs to 13 residues. Looked up from germline, CDR1 is MNHEY and CDR2 is SMNVEV (reference sequence). This chain's CDR3 is CASGTGVFQPQHF. Here the CDR3 DNA reads TGTGCCAGCGGGACAGGGGTTTTTCAGCCCCAGCATTTT.

The V gene is TRBV28, the J gene TRBJ1-2; 10 nucleotides align to TRBD1. Germline CDR1 and CDR2: MDHEN and SYDVKM. The CDR3 is 15 amino acids. J was trimmed by 1 base and V by 3 bases; bases with no gene match: 2. The CDR3 here is CASSFWTGGNYGYTF. The CDR3 DNA reads as TGTGCCAGCAGTTTTTGGACAGGGGGTAACTATGGCTACACCTTC.

This clonotype was found many times. The chain employs TRBV28 and TRBJ2-3; D perhaps matches TRBD2 (5 bases). Germline V gene data show CDR1 as MDHEN and CDR2 as SYDVKM. V was clipped by 6 bases and J by 0 bases, with 10 bases between them. The CDR3 length is 14 residues. The CDR3 loop reads CASSGGGSTDTQYF. The CDR3 DNA reads as TGTGCCAGCAGCGGTGGCGGGAGCACAGATACGCAGTATTTT.

V is TRBV5-1 and J is TRBJ2-4; no clear D gene. V shed 1 base and J shed 2 bases, with 13 bases lying between them. The germline V gene encodes CDR1 SGHRS and CDR2 YFSETQ. This CDR3 is 16 amino acids long. The chain's CDR3 is CASSLREMGTKNIQYF. In DNA form, the CDR3 reads TGCGCCAGCAGCTTGAGGGAAATGGGGACCAAAAACATTCAGTACTTC.

The table lists this clonotype with a few counts. A much larger clonotype is one base distant, so this may be a read error. The V call is TRBV28, the J call TRBJ2-1; D may be TRBD2 (6 bases). The CDR3 covers 15 residues. V was trimmed by 7 bases and J by 8 bases, leaving 21 bases between them. Germline loops: CDR1 MDHEN, CDR2 SYDVKM. The CDR3 loop reads CASTDMGLYSYEQFF. Written as DNA, the CDR3 is TGTGCCAGCACCGATATGGGACTGTATAGTTATGAGCAGTTCTTC.

This clonotype was detected ten times or more. The J gene is TRBJ1-4, the V gene TRBV28, with D possibly being TRBD1 (6 bases). CDR1 is MDHEN and CDR2 is SYDVKM in the germline V gene. Trimming stripped 3 bases from V and 0 bases from J, with 8 bases between. This CDR3 spans 15 amino acids. Here the CDR3 reads CASSFGTTTNEKLFF. In DNA form, the CDR3 reads TGTGCCAGCAGTTTTGGGACAACAACTAATGAAAAACTGTTTTTT.

This clonotype came up many times. The gene calls are TRBV29-1 and TRBJ1-1; maybe TRBD1 (6 bases). V shed 4 bases and J shed 0 bases, with 9 bases lying between them. Germline loops: CDR1 SQVTM, CDR2 ANQGSEA. The CDR3 is 13 residues long. The CDR3: CSVADSLNTEAFF. In DNA form, the CDR3 reads TGCAGCGTTGCGGACAGCCTGAACACTGAAGCTTTCTTT.

There are many counts of this clonotype. This chain connects TRBV2 to TRBJ1-2, with 7 bases lining up with TRBD1. Losses at the gene ends were 4 bases for V and 6 bases for J; bases not matched to a gene: 11. Looked up from germline, CDR1 is SNHLY and CDR2 is FYNNEI. CDR3 length: 15 residues. The CDR3 coding sequence is TGTGCCAGCAGTGTGGAGGACAGGAGCACTGATGGCTACACCTTC. Encoded protein: CASSVEDRSTDGYTF.

The J gene is TRBJ2-6, the V gene TRBV15, with 7 nucleotides matching TRBD2. Germline V gives CDR1 LNHNV, CDR2 YYDKDF (reference sequence). The ends lost 0 bases at V and 0 bases at J; junction bases unmatched: 5. This CDR3 is 18 amino acids long. CDR3: CATSREAGGGSGANVLTF. In DNA form, the CDR3 reads TGTGCCACCAGCAGAGAGGCGGGCGGGGGCTCTGGGGCCAACGTCCTGACTTTC.

This chain uses TRBV29-1 with TRBJ2-1, with 7 bases identical to TRBD1. The CDR3 covers 13 residues. The V gene end was trimmed by 7 bases and the J gene end by 13 bases; junction bases not matched to a gene: 16. Looked up from germline, CDR1 is SQVTM and CDR2 is ANQGSEA. CDR3 protein: CSAGDRERGQQFF. As DNA, the CDR3 is TGCAGCGCCGGCGACAGGGAAAGGGGGCAACAGTTCTTC.

This clonotype was detected a few times. V usage is TRBV30 and J usage is TRBJ2-5, with 7 bases aligning to TRBD1. CDR1 and CDR2 from the germline V gene are GTSNPN and SVGIG (reference sequence). The CDR3 sequence is 15 residues long. J was trimmed by 3 bases and V by 2 bases; bases with no gene match: 9. CDR3 DNA: TGTGCCTGGAGTCCCGGACCCGGGACAGAAGAGACCCAGTACTTC. It encodes CAWSPGPGTEETQYF.

This clonotype came up many times. The chain has TRBV12-3 or TRBV12-4 and TRBJ1-2; D call uncertain. With 3 bases removed from V and 8 bases from J, the gap between germline ends came to 16 bases. The CDR3 covers 14 residues. The CDR3 region is CASSLDLPAAGYTF. Here the CDR3 DNA reads TGTGCCAGCAGTTTGGACCTACCGGCAGCGGGCTACACCTTC.

This chain uses TRBV5-6 with TRBJ2-5; D not resolved. This CDR3 has 15 residues. Trimming shortened V by 1 base and J by 2 bases, and 12 bases separated the two germline ends. Germline loops: CDR1 SGHDT, CDR2 YYEEEE. The CDR3 loop is CASSLFRAEQETQYF. CDR3 bases: TGTGCCAGCAGCTTGTTTCGGGCAGAACAAGAGACCCAGTACTTC.

This clonotype turned up a few times. The chain has TRBV28 and TRBJ1-4, with a tentative D call TRBD1 (6 bases). Deletions cut 8 bases from V and 8 bases from J, with 12 bases between. Germline CDR1 reads MDHEN; CDR2 reads SYDVKM. This CDR3 contains 12 residues. The CDR3 is CASYRAGEKLFF. The CDR3 DNA reads as TGTGCCAGCTACAGGGCGGGGGAAAAACTGTTTTTT.

This clonotype appeared many times. V usage is TRBV7-2 and J usage is TRBJ2-2; D not certain. The V end was cut by 5 bases, the J end by 0 bases, with 7 bases between. This CDR3 contains 14 residues. Germline CDR1 reads SGHTA; CDR2 reads FQGNSA. The CDR3 loop is CASSPTPNTGELFF. DNA for the CDR3: TGTGCCAGCAGCCCGACCCCGAACACCGGGGAGCTGTTTTTT.

The CDR3 nucleotides are TGCGCCAGCAGCTTGTCAGGCTTTTCTGACGCCAAAAACATTCAGTACTTC. Translation: CASSLSGFSDAKNIQYF. The rearrangement uses TRBV5-1 and TRBJ2-4; no reliable D call. This CDR3 has 17 amino acids. Germline assignment: CDR1 SGHRS and CDR2 YFSETQ. V was cut by 1 base and J by 1 base, with 15 bases left in between.

This clonotype has ten or more counts. The chain is built from TRBV11-2 and TRBJ1-1; D is unresolved. The V end was cut by 4 bases, the J end by 1 base, with 10 bases between. CDR1 is SGHAT and CDR2 is FQNNGV in the germline V gene. There are 14 residues in the CDR3. The CDR3 sequence: CASSSNPANTEAFF. The CDR3, as DNA: TGTGCCAGCAGCTCTAACCCGGCGAACACTGAAGCTTTCTTT.

This clonotype was seen a handful of times. The rearrangement links TRBV19 to TRBJ2-1; D possibly corresponds to TRBD1 (6 bases). The CDR3 length is 12 residues. Trimming took 9 bases from V and 10 from J, leaving 16 bases between them. Germline values: CDR1 LNHDA, CDR2 SQIVND (reference sequence). The CDR3 region is CASGHLGTEQFF. As DNA, the CDR3 is TGTGCCAGCGGCCACCTCGGGACAGAGCAGTTCTTC.

Many counts were recorded for this clonotype. The chain couples TRBV10-2 to TRBJ2-7, with D possibly being TRBD1 (6 bases). The CDR3 totals 12 residues. Deletions cut 8 bases from V and 4 bases from J, with 12 bases between. CDR1 and CDR2 from the germline V gene are WSHSY and SAAADI. The CDR3 here is CASGGQSYEQYF. The CDR3 DNA reads TGCGCCAGCGGGGGCCAGAGTTACGAGCAGTACTTC.

In this sample, this clonotype turned up many times. The chain couples TRBV7-6 to TRBJ1-1; maybe TRBD1 (5 bases). The CDR3 consists of 15 residues. Germline V gene lookup returns CDR1 SGHVS and CDR2 FNYEAQ. V lost 0 bases and J lost 3, with 11 bases in between. The CDR3 loop reads CASSLAGGAHTEAFF. The CDR3, as DNA: TGTGCCAGCAGCTTAGCGGGGGGTGCTCACACTGAAGCTTTCTTT.

The chain employs TRBV2 and TRBJ2-7, with D tentatively TRBD1 (6 bases). Germline-derived CDR1 and CDR2 are SNHLY and FYNNEI. With 9 bases removed from V and 6 bases from J, the gap between germline ends came to 21 bases. CDR3 size: 14 residues. Here the CDR3 DNA reads TGTGCCAGGAGAAGAACAGGGTTGACGGGCGAGCAGTACTTC. Translated: CARRRTGLTGEQYF. Full variable domain (missing parts from reference TRBV2 and TRBJ2-7): EPEVTQTPSHQVTQMGQEVILRCVPISNHLYFYWYRQILGQKVEFLVSFYNNEISEKSEIFDDQFSVERPDGSNFTLKIRSTKLEDSAMYFCARRRTGLTGEQYFGPGTRLTVT.

This clonotype was observed at least ten times. This chain joins TRBV12-3 or TRBV12-4 and TRBJ1-5; D gene ambiguous. V lost 6 bases, J lost 0 bases, and 12 bases lay in between. This CDR3 comprises 15 residues. For the CDR3, the DNA is TGTGCCAGCAGCAGTTCTTTGTATAGCAATCAGCCCCAGCATTTT. It is translated as CASSSSLYSNQPQHF.

J is TRBJ1-6 and V is TRBV18; the D is unclear. The CDR3 loop spans 14 amino acids. V lost 3 bases, J lost 8 bases, and 11 bases lay in between. CDR1 KGHSH and CDR2 LQKENI come from the germline V gene. Written as DNA, the CDR3 is TGTGCCAGCTCACCCGACATGATGGATTCACCCCTCCACTTT. Encoded protein: CASSPDMMDSPLHF.

This clonotype was detected only once. This clone may be a read error of a much larger clone one base away. The V call is TRBV11-2, the J call TRBJ1-3, with unresolved D. The CDR3 length is 13 residues. Looked up from germline, CDR1 is SGHAT and CDR2 is FQNNGV. The CDR3 DNA reads TGTGCCAGCAGCTTGGATCCTGGAAACGCCATATATTTT. Protein: CASSLDPGNAIYF.

V gene TRBV20-1 combines with J gene TRBJ2-1; 12 nucleotides agree with TRBD2. Germline loops: CDR1 DFQATT, CDR2 SNEGSKA (reference sequence). The CDR3 is 16 residues long. V dropped 0 bases and J dropped 6; count of bases not matched to a gene: 6. CDR3 coding DNA: TGCAGTGCTAGAGATCCCCGACTAGCGGGAGTCAATGAGCAGTTCTTC. This translates into CSARDPRLAGVNEQFF.